The 21 T cell receptor beta chains below come from one sample, sequenced in a study of TIL therapy for anti-PD-1-resistant metastatic lung cancer. Described time point: pre-treatment sample, taken before nivolumab and TIL therapy. Most excised metastases sampled were pleural nodules or supraclavicular lymph nodes. The libraries were made with immunoSEQ v3. The method was immunoSEQ multiplex PCR; TCRdb's version includes in-frame clones alone and lacks a portion of them. Here the sample spans 95,000 or so clones, under 70% being singletons. The sample consisted of tumor tissue, taken at baseline. These receptors came from a person aged 25 to 80 with non-small cell lung cancer.

With regard to this clone: One end of the junction is discordant with germline, which a read error may explain. J is TRBJ2-5 and V is TRBV7-7; weak D call: TRBD1 (5 bases). The CDR3 sequence is 15 residues long. CDR1 and CDR2 from the germline V gene are SSHAT and FNYEAQ (reference sequence). In nucleotides, the CDR3 is TGTGCTAGCAGCTTAGCTTCGCAGGGTTGGGAGACCCAGTACTTC. It codes for CASSLASQGWETQYF.

This clone appeared a few times. This chain uses TRBV2 with TRBJ1-5; 9 positions match TRBD1. The CDR3 spans 14 residues. Per the germline V gene, CDR1 is SNHLY and CDR2 is FYNNEI. V shed 7 bases, J shed 9 bases, and the junction held 10 bases outside the gene matches. In DNA form, the CDR3 reads TGTGCCAGCACACGGGACAGGGTCGCCGGGCCCCAGCATTTT. Encoded protein: CASTRDRVAGPQHF.

This clone appeared once. The V and J genes are TRBV6-2 or TRBV6-3 and TRBJ2-2; 7 bases align to TRBD1. The V gene end was trimmed by 4 bases and the J gene end by 0 bases; junction bases not matched to a gene: 8. Looked up from germline, CDR1 is MNHEY and CDR2 is SVGEGT. The CDR3 extends over 17 amino acids. Here the CDR3 reads CASSLGIGTANTGELFF. For the CDR3, the DNA is TGTGCCAGCAGTTTAGGTATTGGGACAGCGAACACCGGGGAGCTGTTTTTT.

J is TRBJ2-7 and V is TRBV30; D might be TRBD1 (5 bases). Germline CDR1 is GTSNPN and CDR2 is SVGIG (reference sequence). The CDR3 covers 13 residues. With 0 bases removed from V and 2 bases from J, the gap between germline ends came to 8 bases. The CDR3 DNA is TGTGCCTGGAGTGTGGGGCATGCCTACGAGCAGTACTTC. This codes for CAWSVGHAYEQYF.

The chain links TRBV19 to TRBJ2-7; 7 bases line up with TRBD1. This CDR3 region has 14 residues. Trimming at V came to 7 bases and at J to 0 bases, leaving 6 bases not matched to a gene. CDR1 and CDR2 (germline): LNHDA, SQIVND (reference sequence). The CDR3 nucleotides are TGTGCCAGTAAAAAGGACAGGAACTCCTACGAGCAGTACTTC. Amino acid sequence: CASKKDRNSYEQYF. The full variable domain, with the rest looked up from reference TRBV19 and TRBJ2-7, is DGGITQSPKYLFRKEGQNVTLSCEQNLNHDAMYWYRQDPGQGLRLIYYSQIVNDFQKGDIAEGYSVSREKKESFPLTVTSAQKNPTAFYLCASKKDRNSYEQYFGPGTRLTVT.

The chain joins TRBV7-2 to TRBJ2-3; either TRBD1 or TRBD2 may fit D (5 bases each). This CDR3 spans 11 amino acids. Trimming shortened V by 6 bases and J by 14 bases, and 15 bases separated the two germline ends. CDR1 SGHTA and CDR2 FQGNSA come from the germline V gene. Here the CDR3 DNA reads TGTGCCAGCAGGACGTTAGCCGGGGCGTATTTT. Its protein product is CASRTLAGAYF.

This clone was observed a few times. This chain links TRBV11-1 with TRBJ1-5; D uncertain. V shed 1 base and J shed 1 base, with 11 bases lying between them. The CDR3 loop spans 16 amino acids. The germline gives CDR1 SGHAT, CDR2 FQDESV (reference sequence). The CDR3 DNA sequence: TGTGCCAGCAGCTTAGTATCAGGTCGGAGCAATCAGCCCCAGCATTTT. Translated: CASSLVSGRSNQPQHF.

This clone was observed a few times. The V and J genes are TRBV7-2 and TRBJ2-7; D not certain. V was shortened by 5 bases and J by 4 bases, with 12 bases between the two germline ends. The CDR3 contains 13 residues. Germline V gene sequence: CDR1 SGHTA, CDR2 FQGNSA. The CDR3 sequence is CASSPNPNYEQYF. In DNA form, the CDR3 reads TGTGCCAGCAGCCCAAACCCTAATTACGAGCAGTACTTC.

As concerns this clone: This clone may be a read error of a much larger clone one base away. Distinct nucleotide sequences in the sample also encode this CDR3. V gene TRBV28 combines with J gene TRBJ1-5; D gene ambiguous. CDR1 is MDHEN and CDR2 is SYDVKM in the germline V gene. V lost 6 bases and J lost 0, with 6 bases in between. CDR3 length: 13 amino acids. CDR3 nucleotide sequence: TGTGCCAGCAGCCTTGTTAGCAATCAGCCCCAGCATTTT. Its translation is CASSLVSNQPQHF.

This chain uses TRBV28 with TRBJ2-7, with D perhaps TRBD2 (5 bases). Germline V gene data show CDR1 as MDHEN and CDR2 as SYDVKM. With 2 bases removed from V and 2 bases from J, the gap between germline ends came to 10 bases. The CDR3 sequence is 14 residues long. The CDR3 DNA sequence: TGTGCCAGCAGTTTAGCGGGTAGGGCCTACGAGCAGTACTTC. Translated, it gives CASSLAGRAYEQYF.

The V and J genes are TRBV6-2 or TRBV6-3 and TRBJ2-2; no firm D call. Germline values: CDR1 MNHEY, CDR2 SVGEGT. The CDR3 runs 14 residues. V shed 3 bases and J shed 6 bases, with 11 bases lying between them. The CDR3 nucleotides are TGTGCCAGCAGTTATATCGGGCTCTCCGGGGAGCTGTTTTTT. The encoded protein is CASSYIGLSGELFF.

This clone appeared once. An end of the junction does not agree with germline; a read error may underlie this. The V call is TRBV7-7, the J call TRBJ2-7; D might be TRBD1 (5 bases). The germline V gene encodes CDR1 SSHAT and CDR2 FNYEAQ (reference sequence). This CDR3 region has 14 residues. CDR3 protein: CASSSGSYPYEQYF. The CDR3 region has the DNA TGTGCTAGCAGCTCAGGGTCCTACCCCTACGAGCAGTACTTC.

The chain is built from TRBV2 and TRBJ2-1, with 7 nucleotides matching TRBD2. Germline V CDR1 and CDR2: SNHLY, FYNNEI. This CDR3 is built from 12 residues. V was pared by 11 bases and J by 6 bases, with 7 bases of the junction left unmatched. The chain's CDR3 is CALGGGGNEQFF. As DNA, the CDR3 is TGTGCCCTCGGTGGGGGGGGCAATGAGCAGTTCTTC.

This clone was detected only once. The V call is TRBV5-5, the J call TRBJ1-3; TRBD1 matches at 7 bases. Looked up from germline, CDR1 is SGHKS and CDR2 is YYEKEE (reference sequence). After removal of 0 bases from V and 0 bases from J, the junction contained 6 bases not matched to a gene. The CDR3 contains 17 residues. CDR3 DNA sequence: TGTGCCAGCAGCTTGGCCCCGACAGGGAGCTCTGGAAACACCATATATTTT. It encodes CASSLAPTGSSGNTIYF.

CDR3 region: CASKLSGTPASEQYF. The CDR3 coding sequence is TGTGCCAGCAAATTATCCGGGACCCCCGCTAGCGAGCAGTACTTC. The V gene is TRBV6-5, the J gene TRBJ2-7, with D possibly being TRBD1 or TRBD2 (5 bases each). This CDR3 contains 15 residues. V was clipped by 7 bases and J by 6 bases, with 22 bases between them. The V gene's germline CDR1 is MNHEY and CDR2 SVGAGI.

The J gene is TRBJ2-7, the V gene TRBV28; weak D call: TRBD2 (6 bases). Trimming shortened V by 2 bases and J by 0 bases, and 14 bases separated the two germline ends. The CDR3 spans 16 residues. Germline CDR1 and CDR2: MDHEN and SYDVKM. CDR3 sequence: CASSLPGGGTSYEQYF. The CDR3 bases are TGTGCCAGCAGTTTACCGGGTGGGGGGACCTCCTACGAGCAGTACTTC.

This clone was observed a few times. The genes are TRBV30 and TRBJ1-1; D unclear. The CDR3 consists of 14 residues. V was pared by 2 bases and J by 6 bases, with 16 bases between. Per germline, CDR1 GTSNPN and CDR2 SVGIG (reference sequence). The CDR3 reads CAWSHTRPNAEAFF. Here the CDR3 DNA reads TGTGCCTGGAGTCACACCAGACCAAACGCTGAAGCTTTCTTT.

V is TRBV7-2 and J is TRBJ1-2, with no clear D. Germline CDR1 reads SGHTA; CDR2 reads FQGNSA. The CDR3 totals 15 residues. Between the trimmed V and J ends, which lost 2 bases and 0 bases, there was a span of 10 bases. This chain's CDR3 is CASSLTSIANYGYTF. In nucleotides, the CDR3 is TGTGCCAGCAGCTTAACGAGCATTGCTAACTATGGCTACACCTTC.

The chain carries TRBV27 and TRBJ1-2; 8 nucleotides agree with TRBD1. Per the germline V gene, CDR1 is MNHEY and CDR2 is SMNVEV (reference sequence). This CDR3 is built from 15 residues. The trim removed 6 bases at V and 5 bases at J, leaving 11 bases unmatched. The CDR3 DNA reads as TGTGCCAGCAGCTACTCAGGGCGACAGGGGTATGGCTACACCTTC. Translation gives CASSYSGRQGYGYTF.

The rearrangement uses TRBV3-1 (or the pseudogene TRBV3-2) and TRBJ2-5; D is unresolved. Germline assignment: CDR1 LGHDT and CDR2 YNNKEL (reference sequence). The CDR3 is made up of 11 amino acids. V lost 4 bases, J lost 8 bases, and 8 bases lay in between. The chain's CDR3 is CASSPDSTQYF. The CDR3 DNA sequence: TGTGCCAGCAGCCCCGATTCCACCCAGTACTTC.

V usage is TRBV25-1 and J usage is TRBJ2-6; D might be TRBD1 or TRBD2, each matching 5 bases. The length of the CDR3 is 15 residues. The germline V gene has CDR1 MGHDK and CDR2 SYGVNS. V shed 7 bases and J shed 1 base, with 11 bases lying between them. CDR3: CASTWGGSGANVLTF. DNA for the CDR3: TGTGCCAGCACTTGGGGCGGGTCTGGGGCCAACGTCCTGACTTTC. Together with reference TRBV25-1 and TRBJ2-6, the CDR3 gives the full variable domain: EADIYQTPRYLVIGTGKKITLECSQTMGHDKMYWYQQDPGMELHLIHYSYGVNSTEKGDLSSESTVSRIRTEHFPLTLESARPSHTSQYLCASTWGGSGANVLTFGAGSRLTVL.